The source of this TCR beta chain is a study of blood T cell repertoires in COVID-19. As for the study in general: In each case, the material was cDNA or gDNA derived from T cells, B-cell-depleted T cells, or PBMCs.

Authors' analysis steps: The authors estimated nucleated cell counts from reference gene primer amplification. The data were produced by immunoSEQ multiplex PCR, yet TCRdb's version contains in-frame clones alone and is incomplete. Clone size and V and J calls were adopted from that table, with D and trimming inferred from the DNA. This sample carries around 95,000 clones, 88% of them seen once, and the ten largest clones take approximately 5%. This CDR3 has 16 residues. Trimming took 2 bases from V and 0 from J, leaving 12 bases between them. Germline V lookup: CDR1 KGHSH, CDR2 LQKENI. The sequenced sample was peripheral blood. This chain joins TRBV18 and TRBJ2-3, with TRBD1 as a possible D gene (6 bases). The sequence came from a human donor in a cohort sampled during active COVID-19. DNA of the CDR3: TGTGCCAGCTCACCAGTGGACAGCCTTAGCACAGATACGCAGTATTTT. It is translated as CASSPVDSLSTDTQYF.